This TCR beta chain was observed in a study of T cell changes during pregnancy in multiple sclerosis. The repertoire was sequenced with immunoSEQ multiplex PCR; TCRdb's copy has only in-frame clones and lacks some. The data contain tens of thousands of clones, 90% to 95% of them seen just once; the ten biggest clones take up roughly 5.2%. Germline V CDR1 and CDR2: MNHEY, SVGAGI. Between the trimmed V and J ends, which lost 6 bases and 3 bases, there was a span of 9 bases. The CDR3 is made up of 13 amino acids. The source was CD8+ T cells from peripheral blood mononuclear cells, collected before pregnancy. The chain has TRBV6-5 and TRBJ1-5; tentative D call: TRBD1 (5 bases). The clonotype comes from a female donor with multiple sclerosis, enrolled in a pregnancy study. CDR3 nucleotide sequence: TGTGCCAGCAGGGGGCTAGTCAATCAGCCCCAGCATTTT. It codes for CASRGLVNQPQHF.